The 8 T cell receptor beta chains below were found in one sample sequenced in a study of graft-versus-host responses after intestinal transplantation. The protocol was immunoSEQ multiplex PCR, while the TCRdb copy is restricted to in-frame clones and leaves out a portion. This repertoire shows about 97,000 clones, roughly 90% found once; its top ten account for roughly 16%. The source was PBMCs, collected roughly 68 weeks after intestinal transplant. The receptor set was obtained from a human patient who received an intestinal transplant, so some T cells may come from the graft donor.

V is TRBV2 and J is TRBJ2-5; D is unresolved. V lost 4 bases, J lost 2 bases, and 14 bases lay in between. Per germline, CDR1 SNHLY and CDR2 FYNNEI. The CDR3 length is 15 residues. The CDR3 DNA is TGTGCCAGCAGTGCCCTCTTGGGCCTACAAGAGACCCAGTACTTC. Its translation is CASSALLGLQETQYF.

This chain connects TRBV7-8 to TRBJ2-3; TRBD2 aligns across 8 bases. Unmatched junction bases numbered 11, after V lost 7 bases and J lost 8 bases. The germline V gene has CDR1 SGHVS and CDR2 FQNEAQ. The CDR3 extends over 14 amino acids. CDR3 in DNA: TGTGCCAGCACTATATCGGGGGGGTCAGGTACGCAGTATTTT. Translating gives CASTISGGSGTQYF.

This chain joins TRBV7-9 and TRBJ1-6; D uncertain. Per the germline V gene, CDR1 is SEHNR and CDR2 is FQNEAQ (reference sequence). The germline V and J ends were trimmed by 3 bases and 8 bases, with 8 bases remaining between them. The CDR3 runs 13 residues. The CDR3 here is CASSLGSYSPLHF. The CDR3 bases are TGTGCCAGCAGCTTGGGGTCATATTCACCCCTCCACTTT.

This clone was detected only once. V and J are TRBV15 and TRBJ2-3; TRBD1 is a possible D gene (5 bases). The CDR3 spans 15 residues. V lost 5 bases to trimming and J lost 0 bases, with 12 bases between them. Germline lookup yields CDR1 LNHNV and CDR2 YYDKDF (reference sequence). The CDR3 reads CATSGHFTSTDTQYF. The CDR3 DNA reads as TGTGCCACCAGCGGACACTTCACTAGCACAGATACGCAGTATTTT.

The rearrangement uses TRBV11-2 and TRBJ1-1; D is perhaps TRBD1 (6 bases). CDR3 size: 14 residues. Trimming removed 0 bases from V and 4 bases from J, with 9 bases in between. Per the germline V gene, CDR1 is SGHAT and CDR2 is FQNNGV. CDR3 amino acids: CASSLDTGFTEAFF. Here the CDR3 DNA reads TGTGCCAGCAGCTTAGACACAGGGTTCACTGAAGCTTTCTTT.

The gene calls are TRBV9 and TRBJ2-5; D is perhaps TRBD1 (6 bases). The V and J ends lost 4 bases and 5 bases respectively, with 15 bases between them. Germline V CDR1 and CDR2: SGDLS, YYNGEE. This CDR3 is 14 amino acids long. The CDR3 loop reads CASSFSDRFETQYF. The CDR3 bases are TGTGCCAGCAGCTTTTCGGACAGATTCGAGACCCAGTACTTC.

The chain recombines TRBV6-5 with TRBJ2-1, with 10 bases aligning to TRBD2. The length of the CDR3 is 15 residues. J gave up 8 bases and V 0 bases, and 4 bases lay outside the gene matches. CDR1 MNHEY and CDR2 SVGAGI come from the germline V gene. CDR3 DNA sequence: TGTGCCAGCAGTTACTCGAGCGGGGGGGCCGATGAGCAGTTCTTC. It specifies CASSYSSGGADEQFF.

The chain has TRBV5-1 and TRBJ2-7; no firm D call. This CDR3 comprises 12 residues. Germline V gene sequence: CDR1 SGHRS, CDR2 YFSETQ. V dropped 2 bases and J dropped 6 bases, with 9 bases sitting between them. CDR3: CASSLIDSEQYF. In nucleotides, the CDR3 is TGCGCCAGCAGCTTAATCGACTCCGAGCAGTACTTC.